The 28 T cell receptor beta chains below were found in one sample sequenced in a study of T cells after yellow fever vaccination. TCRdb used MiXCR to reprocess the 5' RACE reads, holding one entry per CDR3 protein. Here the sample spans about 550,000 distinct CDR3 sequences, about 19% being singletons. Sequenced material: PBMCs, taken 15 days after the yellow fever booster vaccination. These receptor sequences come from a man aged 30 to 39 who received the YFV17D yellow fever vaccine.

The rearrangement links TRBV24-1 to TRBJ2-1; tentative D call: TRBD1 (5 bases). Trimming pared 9 bases from V and 5 bases from J, leaving 10 bases between. The germline CDR1 and CDR2 sequences are KGHDR and SFDVKD. This CDR3 region has 12 residues. The CDR3 protein is CATGASDNEQFF. The CDR3 nucleotides are TGTGCCACCGGGGCTAGTGACAATGAGCAGTTCTTC.

This clonotype has a handful of counts. The genes are TRBV7-2 and TRBJ2-7; D is unresolved. This CDR3 contains 13 residues. The ends were cut back, 3 bases at V and 0 bases at J, with 6 bases in the middle. The germline CDR1 and CDR2 sequences are SGHTA and FQGNSA. CDR3: CASSFTPSYEQYF. The CDR3 region has the DNA TGTGCCAGCAGCTTTACTCCCTCCTACGAGCAGTACTTC.

Worth noting for this clonotype: A junction end diverges from the germline sequence, so it may reflect a read error. V usage is TRBV12-3 or TRBV12-4 and J usage is TRBJ2-3; 12 bases align to TRBD2. This CDR3 region has 15 residues. The CDR3 bases are TGTGCCAGCAGCTCCCGGACTAGCGGGACAGATACGGAGTATTTT. Protein sequence: CASSSRTSGTDTEYF.

The genes are TRBV3-1 and TRBJ1-4; D possibly corresponds to TRBD1 (6 bases). The CDR3 sequence is 15 residues long. From germline, CDR1 is LGHDT and CDR2 YNNKEL (reference sequence). V was pared by 4 bases and J by 7 bases, with 16 bases between. The CDR3 DNA follows: TGTGCCAGCAGCCCCATCGGGACATTAAGTGAAAAACTGTTTTTT. Its protein is CASSPIGTLSEKLFF. The whole variable domain, remainder taken from reference TRBV3-1 and TRBJ1-4, is DTAVSQTPKYLVTQMGNDKSIKCEQNLGHDTMYWYKQDSKKFLKIMFSYNNKELIINETVPNRFSPKSPDKAHLNLHINSLELGDSAVYFCASSPIGTLSEKLFFGSGTQLSVL.

This chain links TRBV20-1 with TRBJ2-7; D remains ambiguous. CDR1 and CDR2 from the germline V gene are DFQATT and SNEGSKA (reference sequence). CDR3 length: 12 residues. V was pared by 3 bases and J by 3 bases, with 9 bases between. The CDR3 region has the DNA TGCAGTGCTAGGGGCGCATACTACGAGCAGTACTTC. It is translated as CSARGAYYEQYF.

This chain links TRBV7-8 with TRBJ2-1, with D possibly being TRBD2 (6 bases). Germline loops: CDR1 SGHVS, CDR2 FQNEAQ. This CDR3 contains 15 residues. Trimming cost V 7 bases and J 3 bases, with 16 bases left between them. CDR3 nucleotides: TGTGCCAGCAACCACGGGGCCGGGAGCTACAATGAGCAGTTCTTC. It encodes CASNHGAGSYNEQFF.

This clonotype came up a few times. The CDR3 loop is CASSPPSVETQYF. DNA of the CDR3: TGTGCCAGCTCACCACCGTCCGTCGAGACCCAGTACTTC. The gene calls are TRBV18 and TRBJ2-5; D gene uncertain. The CDR3 runs to 13 residues. V lost 0 bases, J lost 5 bases, and 7 bases lay in between. The germline CDR1 and CDR2 sequences are KGHSH and LQKENI.

The V call is TRBV4-3, the J call TRBJ2-6, with 8 positions matching TRBD1. Germline CDR1 is LGHNA and CDR2 is YSLEER. The CDR3 spans 18 residues. Trimming cost V 2 bases and J 2 bases; bases outside gene matches: 8. The CDR3 coding sequence is TGCGCCAGCAGCCAAACGGACAGGGACGGGACTGGGGCCAACGTCCTGACTTTC. The encoded protein is CASSQTDRDGTGANVLTF.

This clonotype was counted many times. The gene calls are TRBV7-2 and TRBJ2-2; the D gene is possibly TRBD1 (5 bases). The CDR3 loop spans 15 amino acids. The germline V gene encodes CDR1 SGHTA and CDR2 FQGNSA. V lost 4 bases and J lost 2, with 11 bases in between. CDR3: CASSSTTVNTGELFF. CDR3 nucleotide sequence: TGTGCCAGCAGCTCCACGACAGTTAACACCGGGGAGCTGTTTTTT. Full variable domain (rest looked up from reference TRBV7-2 and TRBJ2-2): GAGVSQSPSNKVTEKGKDVELRCDPISGHTALYWYRQSLGQGLEFLIYFQGNSAPDKSGLPSDRFSAERTGGSVSTLTIQRTQQEDSAVYLCASSSTTVNTGELFFGEGSRLTVL.

Only a few counts were recorded for this clonotype. The chain uses TRBV15 and TRBJ2-7; 7 nucleotides align to TRBD1. CDR1 is LNHNV, CDR2 YYDKDF, per germline (reference sequence). V was clipped by 1 base and J by 3 bases; unmatched bases: 0. CDR3 length: 13 residues. The CDR3, as DNA: TGTGCCACCAGCAGAGGGGACAGCTACGAGCAGTACTTC. It translates to CATSRGDSYEQYF.

The J gene is TRBJ2-7, the V gene TRBV10-3; 11 bases are shared with TRBD1. Germline V gene sequence: CDR1 ENHRY, CDR2 SYGVKD. The CDR3 is made up of 14 amino acids. Germline trimming cut 4 bases from V and 7 bases from J; bases unmatched to any gene: 6. CDR3 in DNA: TGTGCCATCAGTGCCGGACAGGGGGCGCAGGAGCAGTACTTC. Its translation: CAISAGQGAQEQYF.

This chain joins TRBV30 and TRBJ2-3; TRBD2 aligns across 10 bases. V was pared by 0 bases and J by 5 bases, with 8 bases of the junction left unmatched. CDR1 and CDR2 (germline): GTSNPN, SVGIG (reference sequence). This CDR3 comprises 16 residues. CDR3: CAWSVGLAGVQDTQYF. CDR3 coding DNA: TGTGCCTGGAGTGTTGGCCTAGCGGGAGTTCAAGATACGCAGTATTTT.

The V gene is TRBV7-9, the J gene TRBJ2-2, with 7 nucleotides matching TRBD1. V was pared by 3 bases and J by 1 base, with 5 bases of the junction left unmatched. The CDR3 loop spans 16 amino acids. Germline V gene data show CDR1 as SEHNR and CDR2 as FQNEAQ (reference sequence). CDR3 in DNA: TGTGCCAGCAGCTTCCTCGGGACAGAGAACACCGGGGAGCTGTTTTTT. Its protein product is CASSFLGTENTGELFF. Full variable domain (outside the CDR3, taken from reference TRBV7-9 and TRBJ2-2): DTGVSQNPRHKITKRGQNVTFRCDPISEHNRLYWYRQTLGQGPEFLTYFQNEAQLEKSRLLSDRFSAERPKGSFSTLEIQRTEQGDSAMYLCASSFLGTENTGELFFGEGSRLTVL.

The count of this clonotype is one. V usage is TRBV7-9 and J usage is TRBJ2-3; 8 nucleotides line up with TRBD2. J gave up 4 bases and V 6 bases, and 12 bases lay outside the gene matches. The CDR3 spans 16 residues. Germline lookup yields CDR1 SEHNR and CDR2 FQNEAQ (reference sequence). DNA for the CDR3: TGTGCCAGCAGTCTAAACGGGAGGGGACGGGCAGATACGCAGTATTTT. Translation: CASSLNGRGRADTQYF.

The chain is built from TRBV2 and TRBJ1-1, with 9 bases aligning to TRBD1. CDR3 length: 19 amino acids. CDR1 is SNHLY and CDR2 is FYNNEI in the germline V gene. V lost 1 base, J lost 1 base, and 13 bases stayed unmatched. CDR3 residues: CASSEGGTGLREGNTEAFF. The DNA for the CDR3 is TGTGCCAGCAGTGAAGGAGGGACAGGGTTAAGGGAAGGGAACACTGAAGCTTTCTTT. Complete variable domain (other parts from reference TRBV2 and TRBJ1-1): EPEVTQTPSHQVTQMGQEVILRCVPISNHLYFYWYRQILGQKVEFLVSFYNNEISEKSEIFDDQFSVERPDGSNFTLKIRSTKLEDSAMYFCASSEGGTGLREGNTEAFFGQGTRLTVV.

This sequence joins TRBV12-3 or TRBV12-4 and TRBJ2-5; 7 nucleotides align to TRBD2. The CDR3 loop spans 18 amino acids. V lost 1 base and J lost 1; bases outside the gene matches: 12. The CDR3 region is CASSLVGRGLAAQETQYF. Written as DNA, the CDR3 is TGTGCCAGCAGTTTAGTGGGGAGGGGCCTAGCGGCCCAAGAGACCCAGTACTTC.

The rearrangement joins TRBV18 to TRBJ2-7; 10 bases align to TRBD2. The germline V gene encodes CDR1 KGHSH and CDR2 LQKENI. Germline trimming cut 3 bases from V and 0 bases from J; bases unmatched to any gene: 2. The CDR3 has 15 residues. The CDR3 coding sequence is TGTGCCAGCTCACCGGGACTAGCGAGCTCCTACGAGCAGTACTTC. Its translation: CASSPGLASSYEQYF.

This clonotype was found a few times. This chain links TRBV3-1 with TRBJ2-7; possible D gene TRBD2, 6 bases. This CDR3 is built from 13 residues. CDR1 and CDR2 (germline): LGHDT, YNNKEL (reference sequence). Trimming pared 3 bases from V and 6 bases from J, leaving 12 bases between. The CDR3 bases are TGTGCCAGCAGCCATGTCCGGGGGTCCGAGCAGTACTTC. Translation: CASSHVRGSEQYF.

Notes on this clonotype: One base away lies a much larger clone, so this may be a sequencing read error. DNA of the CDR3: TGTGCCAGCGGAGGACAGGGCTCCTACAATGAGCAGTTCTTC. Amino acid sequence: CASGGQGSYNEQFF. The chain employs TRBV6-2 or TRBV6-3 and TRBJ2-1, with TRBD1 matching over 8 bases. V shed 8 bases, J shed 0 bases, and the junction held 3 bases outside the gene matches. The CDR3 sequence is 14 residues long. The germline V gene has CDR1 MNHEY and CDR2 SVGEGT.

The rearrangement links TRBV4-2 to TRBJ1-1; D not certain. V was cut by 4 bases and J by 2 bases, with 29 bases left in between. This CDR3 contains 20 residues. Germline values: CDR1 LGHNA, CDR2 YNFKEQ. CDR3 DNA: TGTGCCAGCAGCCTACTCCTTCTGGCGCTCCCTTCGACCTCCAACACTGAAGCTTTCTTT. Translating gives CASSLLLLALPSTSNTEAFF.

The V and J genes are TRBV6-2 or TRBV6-3 and TRBJ2-1; 10 bases are a match to TRBD1. V lost 3 bases to trimming and J lost 7 bases; unmatched junction nucleotides: 9. CDR3 length: 16 residues. Germline V CDR1 and CDR2: MNHEY, SVGEGT. CDR3 sequence reads: CASSYRTGGVENEQFF. The DNA of the CDR3 is TGTGCCAGCAGTTATAGGACAGGGGGAGTTGAGAATGAGCAGTTCTTC.

V usage is TRBV7-2 and J usage is TRBJ2-1; TRBD2 matches 8 bases. V lost 1 base and J lost 5; bases outside the gene matches: 1. CDR3 size: 14 residues. Germline V gene sequence: CDR1 SGHTA, CDR2 FQGNSA. DNA for the CDR3: TGTGCCAGCAGCTTAGGACTAGCGAACAATGAGCAGTTCTTC. It codes for CASSLGLANNEQFF.

The chain combines TRBV3-1 with TRBJ2-7, with D unresolved. Germline-derived CDR1 and CDR2 are LGHDT and YNNKEL (reference sequence). There are 14 residues in the CDR3. Trimming cost V 4 bases and J 0 bases, with 10 bases left between them. The CDR3 here is CASSRLESSYEQYF. In DNA, the CDR3 is TGTGCCAGCAGCCGACTGGAGAGCTCCTACGAGCAGTACTTC.

The V and J genes are TRBV7-2 and TRBJ1-6; D perhaps matches TRBD1 (6 bases). The germline V gene encodes CDR1 SGHTA and CDR2 FQGNSA. V was shortened by 6 bases and J by 7 bases, with 16 bases between the two germline ends. This CDR3 spans 15 amino acids. The CDR3, as DNA: TGTGCCAGCAGGGAACAGGGTGTGGGGAATTCACCCCTCCACTTT. Translating it yields CASREQGVGNSPLHF. Full variable domain (outside the CDR3, taken from reference TRBV7-2 and TRBJ1-6): GAGVSQSPSNKVTEKGKDVELRCDPISGHTALYWYRQSLGQGLEFLIYFQGNSAPDKSGLPSDRFSAERTGGSVSTLTIQRTQQEDSAVYLCASREQGVGNSPLHFGNGTRLTVT.

This chain links TRBV20-1 with TRBJ2-5, with D perhaps TRBD1 or TRBD2 (5 bases each). This CDR3 comprises 14 residues. The V and J ends lost 5 bases and 4 bases respectively, with 17 bases between them. The germline gives CDR1 DFQATT, CDR2 SNEGSKA (reference sequence). The CDR3 reads CSAGSQVGLETQYF. CDR3 nucleotide sequence: TGCAGTGCTGGGAGTCAGGTGGGGCTAGAGACCCAGTACTTC.

This clonotype was counted between two and nine times. V and J are TRBV18 and TRBJ2-1; 8 nucleotides line up with TRBD2. The CDR3 loop spans 14 amino acids. Losses at the gene ends were 2 bases for V and 8 bases for J; bases not matched to a gene: 5. From germline, CDR1 is KGHSH and CDR2 LQKENI. This CDR3 is CASSPASGGDEQFF. CDR3 coding DNA: TGTGCCAGCTCACCAGCCAGCGGGGGCGATGAGCAGTTCTTC. Supplemented by reference TRBV18 and TRBJ2-1, the full variable domain reads NAGVMQNPRHLVRRRGQEARLRCSPMKGHSHVYWYRQLPEEGLKFMVYLQKENIIDESGMPKERFSAEFPKEGPSILRIQQVVRGDSAAYFCASSPASGGDEQFFGPGTRLTVL.

This clonotype was recorded a few times. The chain employs TRBV7-9 and TRBJ2-7, with 7 bases that match TRBD1. Germline CDR1 reads SEHNR; CDR2 reads FQNEAQ (reference sequence). With V trimmed by 5 bases and J by 3 bases, 7 bases remained unmatched. The CDR3 runs 14 residues. As DNA, the CDR3 is TGTGCCAGCAGCCCCCGGACAGGCGACTACGAGCAGTACTTC. Translation: CASSPRTGDYEQYF. Based on the CDR3 plus reference TRBV7-9 and TRBJ2-7, the full variable domain is DTGVSQNPRHKITKRGQNVTFRCDPISEHNRLYWYRQTLGQGPEFLTYFQNEAQLEKSRLLSDRFSAERPKGSFSTLEIQRTEQGDSAMYLCASSPRTGDYEQYFGPGTRLTVT.

This sequence joins TRBV6-5 and TRBJ1-4; D unresolved. Per germline, CDR1 MNHEY and CDR2 SVGAGI. CDR3 size: 15 residues. V was clipped by 1 base and J by 6 bases, with 12 bases between them. The CDR3 nucleotides are TGTGCCAGCAGTTACTATGGACGCGGGGATGAAAAACTGTTTTTT. Translation gives CASSYYGRGDEKLFF.